The rows below give T cell receptor beta chains drawn from one sample of a study of T cell responses to AZD1222 COVID-19 vaccine. Clones were read by immunoSEQ multiplex PCR, and TCRdb kept only the in-frame ones, dropping some. The table includes some 110,000 clones, approximately 93% detected once. Sequenced material: peripheral blood, taken on day 0 of AZD1222 vaccination. The receptor set was obtained from an adult in good health. Each CDR3 is given with its conserved first and last residue. D genes are given only for firm matches. For some rows the clone size is stated as once, few or many, or as a class when expanded; others skip it.

cdr3_nt cdr3_aa j_call clone_size d_call v_call
TGTGCCAGCACCAAAAGCGGGACTAGCGGGTCGAGCTCCTACAATGAGCAGTTCTTC CASTKSGTSGSSSYNEQFF TRBJ2-1 - - TRBV21-1
TGTGCCAGTAGAAGAGGACGGGACTCTTATGCGAACACCGGGGAGCTGTTTTTT CASRRGRDSYANTGELFF TRBJ2-2 - - TRBV19
TGTGCCAGCAGCTTAGTGTTCAGCGGGCAGTACTTC CASSLVFSGQYF TRBJ2-7 once - TRBV11-2
TGTGCCAGCACTCAGCGGGAGGGTTACAATGAGCAGTTCTTC CASTQREGYNEQFF TRBJ2-1 - TRBD2 TRBV28
TGTGCCAGCAGGTTACAGGGAAGCAATCAGCCCCAGCATTTT CASRLQGSNQPQHF TRBJ1-5 - - TRBV6-5
TGTGCCAGCAGCCTCCAGGGATCGGGAAACACCATATATTTT CASSLQGSGNTIYF TRBJ1-3 - - TRBV3-1/TRBV3-2
TGTGCCAGCAGCTACAGGGGGCGATCGGAGCCCCAGCATTTT CASSYRGRSEPQHF TRBJ1-5 - TRBD1 TRBV7-2
TGTGCCAGCAGCCCCCTCCTTGCGGCCATTTCTGAAGCTTTCTTT CASSPLLAAISEAFF TRBJ1-1 - - TRBV27
TGCAGTGCCTTCATATCGTTGACGGCTTTCTTT CSAFISLTAFF TRBJ1-1 once - TRBV20-1
TGTGCCAGCAGAAGACAGGGCACAGATACGCAGTATTTT CASRRQGTDTQYF TRBJ2-3 - - TRBV6-5
TGTGCCAGTAGTATAGTTGGGGTCGGTCAGCCCCAGCATTTT CASSIVGVGQPQHF TRBJ1-5 - - TRBV19
TGTGCCAGCAGTTCCCCGGGACTAGGCTACGAGCAGTACTTC CASSSPGLGYEQYF TRBJ2-7 once TRBD2 TRBV27
TGTGCCAGCCAAAGGGGGGGGACTAGCGCGCCCTACAAGCAGTACTTC CASQRGGTSAPYKQYF TRBJ2-7 - TRBD2 TRBV19
TGCGCCAGCAGCTTGGCCCCACTGACTAATGAAAAACTGTTTTTT CASSLAPLTNEKLFF TRBJ1-4 - - TRBV5-1
TGTGCCAGCAGCTTAAGCGGGAGGATCGACGAGCAGTACTTC CASSLSGRIDEQYF TRBJ2-7 - TRBD2 TRBV7-8
TGTGCCAGCAGTGATTCTAGCGATTTGAACACCGGGGAGCTGTTTTTT CASSDSSDLNTGELFF TRBJ2-2 - - TRBV6-1
TGTGCCAGCTCACCAAGTAAGGCTCAGCCCCAGCATTTT CASSPSKAQPQHF TRBJ1-5 - - TRBV18
TGTGCCACCAGCAGAGAGCCACTAGCGGTCTACGAGCAGTACTTC CATSREPLAVYEQYF TRBJ2-7 once TRBD2 TRBV15
TGTGCCAGCAGCTACGGGACAGGGGGCGGGAACTATGGCTACACCTTC CASSYGTGGGNYGYTF TRBJ1-2 once TRBD1 TRBV2
TGTGCCAGCAGCGGCGTCGGGGGCCGATCCTACAATGAGCAGTTCTTC CASSGVGGRSYNEQFF TRBJ2-1 - - TRBV11-2
TGCGCCAGCAGCTCTTCATGGGACGGGGGGAGGAACACTGAAGCTTTCTTT CASSSSWDGGRNTEAFF TRBJ1-1 - - TRBV5-1
TGTGCCAGCAGTGAAGCGCTTGGCCTAGCCGGCTCCTACAATGAGCAGTTCTTC CASSEALGLAGSYNEQFF TRBJ2-1 - - TRBV2
TGCGCCAGCAGCCAACTGAATGGCTACACCTTC CASSQLNGYTF TRBJ1-2 once - TRBV4-1
TGTGCCAGCAGTTCCGAGCGGGAGTGGTTCTACAATGAGCAGTTCTTC CASSSEREWFYNEQFF TRBJ2-1 - TRBD2 TRBV28
TGTGCCAGCAGTGATGAAACGAGTGGGGGAGACTATGGCTACACCTTC CASSDETSGGDYGYTF TRBJ1-2 - - TRBV6-1
TGTGCCAGCATCGGCCAAGAGACCCAGTACTTC CASIGQETQYF TRBJ2-5 - - TRBV28
TGTGCCAGCAGCGAGAAAAGCAATCAGCCCCAGCATTTT CASSEKSNQPQHF TRBJ1-5 - - TRBV5-6
TGTGCCAGCAGTGAACCGGCAGGCCCTAACCCACTCTATGGCTACACCTTC CASSEPAGPNPLYGYTF TRBJ1-2 - - TRBV6-1
TGTGCCAGCAGGGTTTCTGGAAACACCATATATTTT CASRVSGNTIYF TRBJ1-3 - - TRBV28
TGTGCCAGCAGCTCACCCGACAAGGGGAACACTGAAGCTTTCTTT CASSSPDKGNTEAFF TRBJ1-1 - - TRBV7-9
TGTGCCAGCAGTTCAGGACAGGGCCGGGTTGGGGAGCAGTTCTTC CASSSGQGRVGEQFF TRBJ2-1 - TRBD1 TRBV27